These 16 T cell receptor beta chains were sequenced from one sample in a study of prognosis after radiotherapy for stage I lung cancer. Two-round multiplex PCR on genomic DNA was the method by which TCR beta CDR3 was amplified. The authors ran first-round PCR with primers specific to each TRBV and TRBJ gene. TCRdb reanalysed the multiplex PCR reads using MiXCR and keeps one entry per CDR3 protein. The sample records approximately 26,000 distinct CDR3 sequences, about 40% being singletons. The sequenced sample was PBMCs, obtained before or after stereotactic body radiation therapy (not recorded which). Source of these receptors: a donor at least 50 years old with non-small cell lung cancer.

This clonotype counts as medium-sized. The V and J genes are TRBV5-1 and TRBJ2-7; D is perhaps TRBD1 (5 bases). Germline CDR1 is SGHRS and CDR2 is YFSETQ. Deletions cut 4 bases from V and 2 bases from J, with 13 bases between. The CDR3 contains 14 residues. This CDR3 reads CASSPWTDTYEQYF. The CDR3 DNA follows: TGCGCCAGCAGCCCTTGGACGGACACCTACGAGCAGTACTTC.

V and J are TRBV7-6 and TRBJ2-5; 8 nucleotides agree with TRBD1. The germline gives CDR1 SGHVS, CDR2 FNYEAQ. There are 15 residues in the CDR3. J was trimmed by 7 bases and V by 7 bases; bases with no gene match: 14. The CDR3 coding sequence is TGTGCCAGCATCCCACCTCCAACAGGGGGAGGGACCCAGTACTTC. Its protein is CASIPPPTGGGTQYF.

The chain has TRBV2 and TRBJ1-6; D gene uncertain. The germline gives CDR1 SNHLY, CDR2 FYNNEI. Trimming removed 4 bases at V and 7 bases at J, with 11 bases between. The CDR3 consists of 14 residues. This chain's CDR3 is CASSGPSVNSPLHF. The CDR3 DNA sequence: TGTGCCAGCAGTGGCCCGAGTGTCAATTCACCCCTCCACTTT.

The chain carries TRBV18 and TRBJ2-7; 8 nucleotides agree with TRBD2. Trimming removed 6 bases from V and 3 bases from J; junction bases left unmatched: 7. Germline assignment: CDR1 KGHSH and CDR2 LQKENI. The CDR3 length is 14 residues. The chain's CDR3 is CASSGGRLFYEQYF. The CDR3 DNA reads TGTGCCAGCTCGGGCGGGAGGCTCTTCTACGAGCAGTACTTC.

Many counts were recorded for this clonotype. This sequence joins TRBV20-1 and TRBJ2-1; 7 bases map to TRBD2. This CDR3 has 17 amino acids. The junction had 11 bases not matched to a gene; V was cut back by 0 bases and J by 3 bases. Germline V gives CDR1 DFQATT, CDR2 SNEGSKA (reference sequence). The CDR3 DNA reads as TGCAGTGCTAGAGATAAAGGGAGGGGACTCCTCTACAATGAGCAGTTCTTC. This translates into CSARDKGRGLLYNEQFF.

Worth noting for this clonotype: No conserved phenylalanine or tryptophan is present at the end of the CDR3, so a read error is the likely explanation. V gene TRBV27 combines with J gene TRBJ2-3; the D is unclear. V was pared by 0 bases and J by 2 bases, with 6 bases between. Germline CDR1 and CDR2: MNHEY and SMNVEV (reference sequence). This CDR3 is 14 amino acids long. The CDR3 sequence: CASSLSSVTDTQYL. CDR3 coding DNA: TGTGCCAGCAGTTTATCGTCGGTCACAGATACGCAGTATCTT.

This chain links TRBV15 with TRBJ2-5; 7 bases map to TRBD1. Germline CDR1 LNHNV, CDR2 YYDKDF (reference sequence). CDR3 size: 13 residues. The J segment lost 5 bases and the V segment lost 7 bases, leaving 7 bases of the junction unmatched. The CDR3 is CATMKGGSETQYF. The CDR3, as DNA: TGTGCCACCATGAAAGGGGGCTCGGAGACCCAGTACTTC.

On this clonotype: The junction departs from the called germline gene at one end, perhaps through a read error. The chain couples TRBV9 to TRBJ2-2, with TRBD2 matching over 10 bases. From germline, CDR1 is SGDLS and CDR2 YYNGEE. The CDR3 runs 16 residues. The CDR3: CASSGTSGINTGQLFF. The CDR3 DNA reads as TGTGCCAGCAGCGGGACTAGCGGTATAAACACCGGGCAGCTGTTTTTT.

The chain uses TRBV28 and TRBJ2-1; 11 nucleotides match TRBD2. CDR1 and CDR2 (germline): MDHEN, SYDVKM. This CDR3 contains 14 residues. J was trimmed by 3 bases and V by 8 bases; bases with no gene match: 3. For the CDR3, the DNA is TGTGCCAGCGACACTAGCGGGAGCTACAATGAGCAGTTCTTC. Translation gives CASDTSGSYNEQFF.

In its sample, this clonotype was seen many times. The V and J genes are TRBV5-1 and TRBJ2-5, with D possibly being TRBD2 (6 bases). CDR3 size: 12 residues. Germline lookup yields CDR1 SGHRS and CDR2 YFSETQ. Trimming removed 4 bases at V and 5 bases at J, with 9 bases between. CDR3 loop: CASSRGGETQYF. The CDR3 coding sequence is TGCGCCAGCAGCCGCGGAGGGGAGACCCAGTACTTC.

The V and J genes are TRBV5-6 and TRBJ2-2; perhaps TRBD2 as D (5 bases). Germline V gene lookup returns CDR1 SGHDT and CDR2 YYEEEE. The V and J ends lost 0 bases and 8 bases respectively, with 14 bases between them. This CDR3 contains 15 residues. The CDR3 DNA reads TGTGCCAGCAGCTTGGCTGGACTCCCGGATGGGGAGCTGTTTTTT. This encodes CASSLAGLPDGELFF.

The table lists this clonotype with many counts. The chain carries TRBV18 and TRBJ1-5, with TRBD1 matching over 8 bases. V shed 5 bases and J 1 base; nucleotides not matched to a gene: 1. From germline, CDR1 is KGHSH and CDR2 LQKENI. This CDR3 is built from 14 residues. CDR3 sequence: CASSRDRSNQPQHF. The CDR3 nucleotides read TGTGCCAGCTCAAGGGACAGGAGCAATCAGCCCCAGCATTTT.

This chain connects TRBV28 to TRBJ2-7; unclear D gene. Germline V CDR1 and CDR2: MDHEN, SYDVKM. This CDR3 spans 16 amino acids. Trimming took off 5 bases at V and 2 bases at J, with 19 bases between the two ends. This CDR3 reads CASSLPGLVSPYEQYF. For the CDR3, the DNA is TGTGCCAGCAGTCTTCCGGGCCTGGTTAGCCCCTACGAGCAGTACTTC. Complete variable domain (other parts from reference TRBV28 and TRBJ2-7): DVKVTQSSRYLVKRTGEKVFLECVQDMDHENMFWYRQDPGLGLRLIYFSYDVKMKEKGDIPEGYSVSREKKERFSLILESASTNQTSMYLCASSLPGLVSPYEQYFGPGTRLTVT.

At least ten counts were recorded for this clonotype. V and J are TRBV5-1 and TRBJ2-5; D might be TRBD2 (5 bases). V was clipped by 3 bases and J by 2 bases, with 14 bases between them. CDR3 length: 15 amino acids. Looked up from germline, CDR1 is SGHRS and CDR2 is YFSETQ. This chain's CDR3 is CASSSPGKSQETQYF. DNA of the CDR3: TGCGCCAGCAGCTCCCCGGGGAAGAGTCAAGAGACCCAGTACTTC.

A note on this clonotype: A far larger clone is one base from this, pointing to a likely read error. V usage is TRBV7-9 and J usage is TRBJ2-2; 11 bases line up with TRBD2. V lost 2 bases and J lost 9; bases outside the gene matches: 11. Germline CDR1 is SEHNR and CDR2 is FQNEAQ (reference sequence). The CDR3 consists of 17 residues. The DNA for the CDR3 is TGTGCCAGCAGCTTACTAGCGGGAGGAGGGTCGACCTGGGAGCTGTTTTTT. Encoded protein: CASSLLAGGGSTWELFF.

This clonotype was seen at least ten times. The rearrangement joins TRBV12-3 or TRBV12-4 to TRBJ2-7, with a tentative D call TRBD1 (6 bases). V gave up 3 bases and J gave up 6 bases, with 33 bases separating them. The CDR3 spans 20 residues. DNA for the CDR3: TGTGCCAGCAGTTTTCCCCAGGGGCGGAGTACGGACTCGTCCTCCCGCGAGCAGTACTTC. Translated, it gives CASSFPQGRSTDSSSREQYF.